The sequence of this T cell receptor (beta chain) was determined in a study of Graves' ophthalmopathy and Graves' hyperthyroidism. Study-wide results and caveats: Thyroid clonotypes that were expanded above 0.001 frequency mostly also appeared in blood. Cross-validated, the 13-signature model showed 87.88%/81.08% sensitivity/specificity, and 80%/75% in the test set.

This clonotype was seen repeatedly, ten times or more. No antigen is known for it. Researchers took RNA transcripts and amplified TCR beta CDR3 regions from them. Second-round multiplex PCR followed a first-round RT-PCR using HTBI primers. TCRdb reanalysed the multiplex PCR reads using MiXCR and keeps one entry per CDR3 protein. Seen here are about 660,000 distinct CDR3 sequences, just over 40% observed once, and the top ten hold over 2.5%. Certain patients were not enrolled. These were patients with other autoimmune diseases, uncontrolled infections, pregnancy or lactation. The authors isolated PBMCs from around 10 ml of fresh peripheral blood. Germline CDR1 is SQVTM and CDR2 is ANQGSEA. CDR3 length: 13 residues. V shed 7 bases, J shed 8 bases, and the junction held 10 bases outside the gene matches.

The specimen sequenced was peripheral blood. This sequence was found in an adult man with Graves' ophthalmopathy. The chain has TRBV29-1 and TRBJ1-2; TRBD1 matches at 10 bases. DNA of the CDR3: TGCAGCGCAGGGACAGGGGAGAGAGGCGGCTACACCTTC. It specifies CSAGTGERGGYTF.